Below, one TCR beta chain is given with its context. The CDR3 runs 14 residues. Germline V CDR1 and CDR2: MNHEY, SMNVEV (reference sequence). V was shortened by 2 bases and J by 4 bases, with 11 bases between the two germline ends. The entry originates in a study of blood T cell repertoires in COVID-19. The wider study: The origin of the acute and convalescent COVID-19 samples was the United States, Italy and Spain. The analysed material was cDNA or gDNA that came from T cells, B-cell-depleted T cells, or PBMCs.

Under the authors' procedure: Estimated nucleated cell counts came from reference gene primer amplification. Sequencing was performed with immunoSEQ multiplex PCR; in TCRdb, only in-frame clones are kept and a portion is missing. The V and J calls and clone size come from that table; D and trimming were worked out from the DNA. The sample consists of about 150,000 clones, 70% to 85% of them appearing once. The chain links TRBV27 to TRBJ1-2; D call uncertain. Sequences were obtained from peripheral blood. The sequence came from a woman in her 50s in a cohort sampled during active or convalescent COVID-19. The DNA for the CDR3 is TGTGCCAGCAGTTTAAATTCGGCAGGCTATGGCTACACCTTC. Encoded protein: CASSLNSAGYGYTF.